The 6 T cell receptor beta chains reported below all come from one sample, sequenced in a study of T cells in Graves' hyperthyroidism and ophthalmopathy. The CDR3 regions of TCR beta were amplified from RNA transcripts. HTBI primers were the set used in a first-round RT-PCR of the TCR CDR3. In TCRdb, the multiplex PCR reads were re-called with MiXCR into one record per CDR3 protein. The data show 450,000 to 650,000 distinct CDR3 sequences, under 25% seen once. Sample: blood. The receptor source for this set is a man aged 18 to 30 with Graves' hyperthyroidism.

This clonotype has ten or more counts. V and J are TRBV28 and TRBJ1-1, with 7 positions matching TRBD1. Trimming at V came to 3 bases and at J to 0 bases, leaving 16 bases not matched to a gene. The CDR3 runs 19 residues. CDR1 and CDR2 from the germline V gene are MDHEN and SYDVKM. CDR3: CASSFGLTGKFWVNTEAFF. The CDR3, as DNA: TGTGCCAGCAGTTTCGGCCTGACAGGGAAATTTTGGGTGAACACTGAAGCTTTCTTT. The full variable domain, completed using reference TRBV28 and TRBJ1-1, is DVKVTQSSRYLVKRTGEKVFLECVQDMDHENMFWYRQDPGLGLRLIYFSYDVKMKEKGDIPEGYSVSREKKERFSLILESASTNQTSMYLCASSFGLTGKFWVNTEAFFGQGTRLTVV.

The table lists this clonotype with many counts. The CDR3 bases are TGTGCCAGCAGCTTATCCGGGGGATTGCCCCAGCATTTT. It encodes CASSLSGGLPQHF. This chain uses TRBV7-6 with TRBJ1-5; weak D call: TRBD1 (5 bases). Between the trimmed V and J ends, which lost 2 bases and 9 bases, there was a span of 11 bases. Germline CDR1 SGHVS, CDR2 FNYEAQ. The CDR3 is made up of 13 amino acids.

The table lists this clonotype with many counts. This chain uses TRBV6-1 with TRBJ1-1; D uncertain. The V end was cut by 2 bases, the J end by 3 bases, with 10 bases between. Germline CDR1 reads MNHNS; CDR2 reads SASEGT. This CDR3 has 14 residues. The CDR3 loop is CASSELGGHTEAFF. CDR3 DNA sequence: TGTGCCAGCAGTGAACTAGGCGGGCACACTGAAGCTTTCTTT.

V and J are TRBV12-5 and TRBJ2-7; 10 nucleotides match TRBD1. The germline V gene encodes CDR1 LGHNT and CDR2 FRNRAP. CDR3 length: 15 residues. With 7 bases clipped from V and 2 bases from J, the junction kept 8 bases outside the gene matches. The CDR3 loop is CASVSTGTGAYEQYF. CDR3 coding DNA: TGTGCTAGTGTAAGCACCGGGACAGGGGCCTACGAGCAGTACTTC. The whole variable domain, filled in from reference TRBV12-5 and TRBJ2-7, reads DARVTQTPRHKVTEMGQEVTMRCQPILGHNTVFWYRQTMMQGLELLAYFRNRAPLDDSGMPKDRFSAEMPDATLATLKIQPSEPRDSAVYFCASVSTGTGAYEQYFGPGTRLTVT.

The sample holds many counts of this clonotype. This chain joins TRBV12-3 or TRBV12-4 and TRBJ1-5; weak D call: TRBD1 (5 bases). Trimming removed 8 bases at V and 2 bases at J, with 16 bases between. This CDR3 spans 15 amino acids. The CDR3 region is CASARRQGGNQPQHF. The DNA of the CDR3 is TGTGCCAGCGCCCGGAGGCAGGGCGGCAATCAGCCCCAGCATTTT.

This chain joins TRBV6-1 and TRBJ1-3; 7 bases are shared with TRBD1. Germline lookup yields CDR1 MNHNS and CDR2 SASEGT. This CDR3 contains 16 residues. V was pared by 4 bases and J by 0 bases, with 6 bases of the junction left unmatched. The DNA for the CDR3 is TGTGCCAGCAGTGGCCTTCACAGGGGCTCTGGAAACACCATATATTTT. Amino acids: CASSGLHRGSGNTIYF.